The 25 T cell receptor beta chains below all came from one sample that was sequenced in a study of blood T cells in healthy people across ages. For the second PCR, which ran for 7 to 11 cycles, a sample-barcoded 5' primer and a J-beta primer mix were used. Using its own MiXCR run on the 5' RACE reads, TCRdb lists one record per CDR3 protein. The data contain 800,000 to 1,300,000 distinct CDR3 sequences, roughly a quarter of them singletons. The sample also formed part of further work on T cells of mothers and their children.

The specimen sequenced was blood. Receptor source: a girl aged 2 to 9 in good health.

The chain recombines TRBV12-3 or TRBV12-4 with TRBJ2-1, with 8 bases identical to TRBD2. The CDR3 extends over 13 amino acids. V lost 6 bases, J lost 4 bases, and 2 bases stayed unmatched. CDR3 DNA sequence: TGTGCCAGCAGGGTAGCGGGGTACAATGAGCAGTTCTTC. Its translation is CASRVAGYNEQFF.

The chain uses TRBV11-2 and TRBJ1-1; 8 bases line up with TRBD1. J was trimmed by 5 bases and V by 3 bases; bases with no gene match: 8. This CDR3 is 15 amino acids long. Germline-derived CDR1 and CDR2 are SGHAT and FQNNGV. The CDR3 is CASSFPDRALTEAFF. In DNA, the CDR3 is TGTGCCAGCAGCTTCCCGGACAGGGCATTAACTGAAGCTTTCTTT.

This rearrangement joins TRBV27 to TRBJ1-4, with D perhaps TRBD1 (6 bases). Trimming pared 10 bases from V and 8 bases from J, leaving 23 bases between. There are 15 residues in the CDR3. The germline V gene encodes CDR1 MNHEY and CDR2 SMNVEV (reference sequence). As DNA, the CDR3 is TGTGCCAACAGCTCCTCGGACAGCCTGTGGGAAAAACTGTTTTTT. Residues: CANSSSDSLWEKLFF.

Only a few counts were recorded for this clonotype. The V and J genes are TRBV18 and TRBJ1-3; D is uncertain. The CDR3 runs 12 residues. Germline-derived CDR1 and CDR2 are KGHSH and LQKENI. Trimming removed 2 bases from V and 4 bases from J, with 3 bases in between. CDR3 bases: TGTGCCAGCTCACCAATAGGAAACACCATATATTTT. The encoded protein is CASSPIGNTIYF.

The gene calls are TRBV6-1 and TRBJ2-5; 8 bases map to TRBD1. The tail of the sequence fits TRBJ2-7 better, so the J call may be wrong. CDR1 is MNHNS and CDR2 is SASEGT in the germline V gene. CDR3 length: 13 residues. Here the CDR3 reads CAGRDRITYEQYF. The CDR3 region has the DNA TGTGCCGGCCGGGACAGGATAACCTACGAGCAGTACTTC.

This clonotype was observed once. J is TRBJ1-1 and V is TRBV4-3; TRBD1 might be the D (6 bases). Germline CDR1 and CDR2: LGHNA and YSLEER. The length of the CDR3 is 16 residues. V was trimmed by 0 bases and J by 3 bases, leaving 14 bases between them. CDR3 sequence: CASSQDVWGADTEAFF. The CDR3 DNA sequence: TGCGCCAGCAGCCAAGATGTCTGGGGGGCGGACACTGAAGCTTTCTTT.

J is TRBJ2-5 and V is TRBV10-1, with D tentatively TRBD2 (6 bases). CDR3 size: 13 residues. CDR1 is WNHNN, CDR2 SYGVQD, per germline (reference sequence). V lost 7 bases and J 3 bases, leaving 12 bases between the germline ends. The CDR3 sequence: CASKKRAKETQYF. The CDR3 DNA reads TGCGCCAGCAAAAAGCGGGCAAAAGAGACCCAGTACTTC.

This clonotype was recorded a few times. This rearrangement joins TRBV25-1 to TRBJ2-5, with TRBD1 identical over 11 bases. V shed 5 bases and J 2 bases; nucleotides not matched to a gene: 4. Germline V gene data show CDR1 as MGHDK and CDR2 as SYGVNS. The CDR3 sequence is 15 residues long. CDR3 protein: CASSTGQGDQETQYF. CDR3 coding DNA: TGTGCCAGCAGTACGGGACAGGGGGATCAAGAGACCCAGTACTTC.

This chain links TRBV14 with TRBJ1-2; 7 bases are a match to TRBD1. The CDR3 runs 15 residues. CDR1 is SGHDN, CDR2 FVKESK, per germline. With V trimmed by 4 bases and J by 5 bases, 10 bases remained unmatched. The CDR3, as DNA: TGTGCCAGCAGCCTTACCGACAGGGATGTTTATGGCTACACCTTC. Amino acids: CASSLTDRDVYGYTF.

This clonotype was detected only a few times. This chain links TRBV20-1 with TRBJ2-1, with 9 bases that match TRBD1. The DNA end lines up better with TRBJ2-7; the J call may be wrong. The CDR3 spans 14 residues. Per germline, CDR1 DFQATT and CDR2 SNEGSKA (reference sequence). This chain's CDR3 is CSAFTGTGTYEQYF. The DNA for the CDR3 is TGCAGTGCCTTTACTGGGACAGGGACCTACGAGCAGTACTTC.

This clonotype appeared a few times. The chain recombines TRBV20-1 with TRBJ2-1; D may be TRBD2 (5 bases). The J call is uncertain, as TRBJ2-5 better fits the DNA end. The CDR3 is 14 amino acids. Germline loops: CDR1 DFQATT, CDR2 SNEGSKA (reference sequence). CDR3 in DNA: TGCAGTGCTAGAAGGACTGCCTCGGGGGAGACCCAGTACTTC. Residues: CSARRTASGETQYF.

This clonotype was recorded a few times. This chain links TRBV21-1 with TRBJ2-5. Matching the DNA end better, TRBJ2-7 makes the J call doubtful. TRBV21-1 is a recognized pseudogene. CDR3 length: 10 residues. The CDR3 is CATLSYEQYF. DNA for the CDR3: TGTGCCACGCTTTCGTACGAGCAGTACTTC.

The chain carries TRBV20-1 and TRBJ2-1; D unresolved. The germline V gene has CDR1 DFQATT and CDR2 SNEGSKA (reference sequence). The length of the CDR3 is 11 residues. V was shortened by 6 bases and J by 1 base, with 4 bases between the two germline ends. This chain's CDR3 is CSALSYNEQFF. The CDR3 nucleotides read TGCAGTGCGTTGTCCTACAATGAGCAGTTCTTC.

J is TRBJ2-7 and V is TRBV5-6; D remains ambiguous. The CDR3 covers 14 residues. Germline V CDR1 and CDR2: SGHDT, YYEEEE. Trimming removed 0 bases from V and 5 bases from J, with 12 bases in between. This CDR3 reads CASSLGADPNEQYF. In DNA, the CDR3 is TGTGCCAGCAGCTTGGGGGCAGATCCAAACGAGCAGTACTTC.

The chain is built from TRBV5-6 and TRBJ2-2, with D unclear. Germline CDR1 SGHDT, CDR2 YYEEEE. V dropped 2 bases and J dropped 5 bases, with 10 bases sitting between them. CDR3 size: 14 residues. The CDR3 loop reads CASSFRKHTGELFF. The DNA of the CDR3 is TGTGCCAGCAGCTTCCGGAAACATACCGGGGAGCTGTTTTTT.

This clonotype turned up a few times. An end of the junction does not agree with germline; a read error may underlie this. V gene TRBV12-5 combines with J gene TRBJ1-3, with unresolved D. Per germline, CDR1 LGHNT and CDR2 FRNRAP. This CDR3 is built from 13 residues. As DNA, the CDR3 is TGTGTTAGTGAGGCAGACTCTGGAAACACCATATATTTT. Its protein is CVSEADSGNTIYF. Filled out from reference TRBV12-5 and TRBJ1-3, the complete variable domain reads DARVTQTPRHKVTEMGQEVTMRCQPILGHNTVFWYRQTMMQGLELLAYFRNRAPLDDSGMPKDRFSAEMPDATLATLKIQPSEPRDSAVYFCVSEADSGNTIYFGEGSWLTVV.

This chain joins TRBV28 and TRBJ2-5, with 11 bases fitting TRBD1. CDR1 and CDR2 from the germline V gene are MDHEN and SYDVKM. The CDR3 loop spans 15 amino acids. Trimming took 5 bases from V and 7 from J; bases not matched to a gene: 9. The CDR3 protein is CASSLGQGAAGTQYF. CDR3 DNA sequence: TGTGCCAGCAGTCTTGGACAGGGGGCGGCTGGGACCCAGTACTTC.

The chain joins TRBV7-8 to TRBJ2-3; 7 bases fit TRBD1. The CDR3 loop spans 18 amino acids. Germline CDR1 reads SGHVS; CDR2 reads FQNEAQ. V trimming: 4 bases; J trimming: 0 bases; junction bases outside the gene matches: 13. The CDR3 DNA reads TGTGCCAGCAGCTGGGGCATTGGGACAGCTACTAGCACAGATACGCAGTATTTT. It specifies CASSWGIGTATSTDTQYF.

With regard to this clonotype: A far larger clone is only one base removed, so a read error is likely. This chain links TRBV28 with TRBJ2-5; D unclear. Germline CDR1 is MDHEN and CDR2 is SYDVKM. This CDR3 has 12 amino acids. In DNA form, the CDR3 reads TGTGCCTGCAGTTTGGATCAGGAGACCCAGTACTTC. As protein: CACSLDQETQYF.

The gene calls are TRBV9 and TRBJ2-1, with TRBD2 matching over 9 bases. The CDR3 covers 15 residues. The V segment lost 0 bases and the J segment 6 bases; nucleotides outside the gene matches: 4. From germline, CDR1 is SGDLS and CDR2 YYNGEE. The DNA for the CDR3 is TGTGCCAGCAGCGTAGGTGCGGGAGGGTCCAATGAGCAGTTCTTC. This encodes CASSVGAGGSNEQFF.

The chain carries TRBV27 and TRBJ2-5; D remains ambiguous. TRBJ2-1 explains the end of the DNA better; the J call may be wrong. The CDR3 is 14 residues long. Per germline, CDR1 MNHEY and CDR2 SMNVEV (reference sequence). The CDR3 DNA sequence: TGTGCCAGCACTCTCGACGACCAAACCAATGAGCAGTTCTTC. As protein: CASTLDDQTNEQFF.

This clonotype was seen a few times. A junction end diverges from the germline sequence, so it may reflect a read error. CDR3 loop: CASSTDIGRNIQCF. The CDR3 bases are TGTGCCAGCAGCACGGACATCGGTCGGAACATTCAGTGCTTC. The gene calls are TRBV13 and TRBJ2-4; D perhaps matches TRBD1 (5 bases). Germline V gene data show CDR1 as PRHDT and CDR2 as FYEKMQ (reference sequence). The CDR3 contains 14 residues.

The sample holds a few counts of this clonotype. This chain joins TRBV29-1 and TRBJ1-1; no firm D call. With 7 bases removed from V and 6 bases from J, the gap between germline ends came to 15 bases. CDR3 length: 12 amino acids. Germline lookup yields CDR1 SQVTM and CDR2 ANQGSEA. CDR3 region: CSGHLEAPEAFF. The CDR3 region has the DNA TGCAGCGGGCATCTGGAGGCGCCTGAAGCTTTCTTT.

This rearrangement joins TRBV9 to TRBJ2-3; D remains unclear. In germline, CDR1 is SGDLS, CDR2 YYNGEE. The V gene lost 4 bases and the J gene lost 0 bases, with 12 bases spanning the gap. This CDR3 region has 15 residues. CDR3 loop: CASSQTPSSTDTQYF. CDR3 nucleotides: TGTGCCAGCAGCCAAACCCCCTCTAGCACAGATACGCAGTATTTT.

V usage is TRBV2 and J usage is TRBJ2-3; 8 nucleotides agree with TRBD2. V lost 6 bases and J lost 2; bases outside the gene matches: 7. This CDR3 comprises 15 residues. Germline CDR1 is SNHLY and CDR2 is FYNNEI. Here the CDR3 reads CASRLQRGITDTQYF. CDR3 bases: TGTGCCAGCAGGTTACAGCGGGGGATCACAGATACGCAGTATTTT.